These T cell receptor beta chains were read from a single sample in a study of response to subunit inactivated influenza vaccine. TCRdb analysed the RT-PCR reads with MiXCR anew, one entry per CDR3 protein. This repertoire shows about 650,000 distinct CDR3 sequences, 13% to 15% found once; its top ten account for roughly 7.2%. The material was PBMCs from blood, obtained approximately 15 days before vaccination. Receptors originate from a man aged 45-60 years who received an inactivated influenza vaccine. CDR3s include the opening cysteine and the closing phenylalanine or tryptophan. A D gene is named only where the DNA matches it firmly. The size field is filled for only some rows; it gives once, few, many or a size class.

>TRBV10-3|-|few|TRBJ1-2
TGTGCCATCAGTGAGTCCCCGGATCACTATGGCTACACCTTC
CAISESPDHYGYTF
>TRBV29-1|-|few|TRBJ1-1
TGCAGCGTTGAAGATGAGACTGAAGCTTTCTTT
CSVEDETEAFF
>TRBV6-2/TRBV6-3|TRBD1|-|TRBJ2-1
TGTGCCAGCAGTCATAGGGGGCTCGGCGATGAGCAGTTCTTC
CASSHRGLGDEQFF
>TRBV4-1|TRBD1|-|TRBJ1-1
TGCGCCAGCAGCCAAGAAGGACAGGGTCGAACTGAAGCTTTCTTT
CASSQEGQGRTEAFF
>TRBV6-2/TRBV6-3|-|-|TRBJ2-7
TGTGCCAGCAGTCCAAACATCGGACTGCAGTACTTC
CASSPNIGLQYF
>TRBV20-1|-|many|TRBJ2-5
TGCAGTGCTACCCGGGGCCAAGAGACCCAGTACTTC
CSATRGQETQYF
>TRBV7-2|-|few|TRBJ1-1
TGTGCCAGCAGGCAAAACTCCAGACAGAACACTGAAGCTTTCTTT
CASRQNSRQNTEAFF
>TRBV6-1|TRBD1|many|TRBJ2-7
TGTGCCAGCAGACAGGGGGAAACTAGGGAGCAGTACTTC
CASRQGETREQYF
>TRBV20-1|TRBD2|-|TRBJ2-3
TGCAGTGCTGAGACTAGCGGGAGCTCCGGGGGCACAGATACGCAGTATTTT
CSAETSGSSGGTDTQYF
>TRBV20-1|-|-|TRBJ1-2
TGCAGTGCTAGACAGGACCAAATCTATGGCTACACCTTC
CSARQDQIYGYTF
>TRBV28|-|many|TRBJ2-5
TGTGCCAGCAGGACGGGACGGATTCAAGAGACCCAGTACTTC
CASRTGRIQETQYF